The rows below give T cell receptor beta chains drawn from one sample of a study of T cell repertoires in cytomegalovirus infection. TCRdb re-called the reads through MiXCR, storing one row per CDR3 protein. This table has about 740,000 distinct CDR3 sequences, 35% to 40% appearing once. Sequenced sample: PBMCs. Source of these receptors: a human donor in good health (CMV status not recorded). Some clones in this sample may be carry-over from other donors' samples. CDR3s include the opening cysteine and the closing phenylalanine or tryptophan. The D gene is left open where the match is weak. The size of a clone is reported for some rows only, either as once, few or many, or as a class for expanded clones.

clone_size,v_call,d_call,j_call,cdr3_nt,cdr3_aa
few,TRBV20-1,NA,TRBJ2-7,TGCAGTGCTAGGTCGGGACGGGGTTACGAGCAGTACTTC,CSARSGRGYEQYF
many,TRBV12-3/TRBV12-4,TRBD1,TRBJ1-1,TGTGCCAGCAGTACACAGGGGGCGAAGAACACTGAAGCTTTCTTT,CASSTQGAKNTEAFF
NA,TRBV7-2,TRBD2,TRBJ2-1,TGTGCCAGCAGCTCCACTAGCGGGGGGTACTCCTACAATGAGCAGTTCTTC,CASSSTSGGYSYNEQFF
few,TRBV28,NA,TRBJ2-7,TGTGCCAGCAGTTTAGCACAGCAATACTCCTACGAGCAGTACTTC,CASSLAQQYSYEQYF
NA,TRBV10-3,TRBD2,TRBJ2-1,TGTGCCATCAGGGGGACTAGCGGGAGCCCGATATTCTTC,CAIRGTSGSPIFF
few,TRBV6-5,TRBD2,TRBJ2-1,TGTGCCAGCAGTTACTCGCCGGGAGGGCACAATGAGCAGTTCTTC,CASSYSPGGHNEQFF
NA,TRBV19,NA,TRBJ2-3,TGTGCCAGTAGTATAATGGGACTTTACACAGATACGCAGTATTTT,CASSIMGLYTDTQYF
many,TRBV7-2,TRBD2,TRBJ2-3,TGTGCCAGCAGCTTGACTAGCGGGGGGGCGAGGAATACGCAGTATTTT,CASSLTSGGARNTQYF
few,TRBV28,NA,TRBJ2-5,TGTGCCAGCAGTTTTATCGGACAGAAGCAAGAGACCCAGTACTTC,CASSFIGQKQETQYF
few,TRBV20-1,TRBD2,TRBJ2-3,TGCAGTGCTAGAGCGCGCCCCAGCGGGGGGAAGTTCCTGGTAGCCACAACGCAGTATTTT,CSARARPSGGKFLVATTQYF
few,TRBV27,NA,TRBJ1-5,TGTGCCAGCAGTTTATTTGACGGCCCCCCGGGCAATCAGCCCCAGCATTTT,CASSLFDGPPGNQPQHF
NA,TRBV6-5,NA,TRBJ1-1,TGTGCCAGCAGTGTCCCGGGGTCCACTGAAGCTTTCTTT,CASSVPGSTEAFF
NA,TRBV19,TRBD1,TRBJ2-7,TGTGCCAGTAGTTTCTTGGACAGGGCGAGCGAGCAGTACTTC,CASSFLDRASEQYF
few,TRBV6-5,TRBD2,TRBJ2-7,TGTGCCAGCAGTTCAGGGGGCGGGGGGACTAGCGCGAGGGTTACCTACGAGCAGTACTTC,CASSSGGGGTSARVTYEQYF
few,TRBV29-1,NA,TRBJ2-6,TGCAGCGTTGCTTTGGCAGACACTGGGGCCAACGTCCTGACTTTC,CSVALADTGANVLTF
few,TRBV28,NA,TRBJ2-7,TGTGCCAGCACATCACAGGGCTACGAGCAGTACTTC,CASTSQGYEQYF
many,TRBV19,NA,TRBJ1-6,TGTGCCAGTAAACTCAGGGAACGCTCACCCCTCCACTTT,CASKLRERSPLHF
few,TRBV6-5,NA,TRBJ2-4,TGTGCCAGCAGTTCCCGAGTGGGGGGCGGTAGAAAAAACATTCAGTACTTC,CASSSRVGGGRKNIQYF
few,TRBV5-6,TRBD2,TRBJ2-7,TGTGCCAGCAGCTTGCTCACCGGACTAGCGGTCTCCTACGAGCAGTACTTC,CASSLLTGLAVSYEQYF
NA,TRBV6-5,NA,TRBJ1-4,TGTGCCAGCAGTTACTCGCGGCAGCGCATCGAAAAACTGTTTTTT,CASSYSRQRIEKLFF
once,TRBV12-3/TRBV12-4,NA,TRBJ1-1,TGTGCCAGCAGGCAGGGGCCCGGGGACACTGAAGCTTTCTTT,CASRQGPGDTEAFF
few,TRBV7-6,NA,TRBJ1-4,TGTGCCAGCAGCTTAGAGGTAACTGGGAAAAATGAAAAACTGTTTTTT,CASSLEVTGKNEKLFF
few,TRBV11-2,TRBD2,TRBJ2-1,TGTGCCAGCAGCTTAGATTCCGCGGGAGACTACAATGAGCAGTTCTTC,CASSLDSAGDYNEQFF
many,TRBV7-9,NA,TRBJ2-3,TGTGCCAGCAGCTTAGCGGCCGTACTCAGCACAGATACGCAGTATTTT,CASSLAAVLSTDTQYF
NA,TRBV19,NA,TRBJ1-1,TGTGCCAGTATCTGGGGGAACACTGAAGCTTTCTTT,CASIWGNTEAFF
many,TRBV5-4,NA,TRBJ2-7,TGTGCCAGCAGCAGAGGGGAAAGGAGCGAGCAGTACTTC,CASSRGERSEQYF
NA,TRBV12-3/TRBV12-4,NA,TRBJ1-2,TGTGCCAGCAGTTTTATCACCCCGAATGGCTACACCTTC,CASSFITPNGYTF
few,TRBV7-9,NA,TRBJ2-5,TGTGCCAGCACCCCCCCCGAGAAAGAAGAGACCCAGTACTTC,CASTPPEKEETQYF
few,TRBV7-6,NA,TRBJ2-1,TGTGCCAGCAGCGCCTGGGCTGGGAATGAGCAGTTCTTC,CASSAWAGNEQFF
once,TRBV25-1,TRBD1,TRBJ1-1,TGTGCCAGCACCTGGACAGGGCGCAGCTCCTGTGAAGCTTTCTTT,CASTWTGRSSCEAFF
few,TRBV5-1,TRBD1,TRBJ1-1,TGCGCCAGCAGCTTGCGGGGGGGACAGGGGTTCGCTGAAGCTTTCTTT,CASSLRGGQGFAEAFF
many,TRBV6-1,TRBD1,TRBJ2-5,TGTGCCACCAGCGAAGGGGGCAGGGAGACCCAGTACTTC,CATSEGGRETQYF
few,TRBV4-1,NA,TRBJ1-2,TGCGCCAGCAGCCAAGTAGCCAGGGTTGGGTATGGCTACACCTTC,CASSQVARVGYGYTF
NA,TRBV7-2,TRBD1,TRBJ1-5,TGTGCCAGCAGTGCACGCGGGAAGGGACAGAATCAGCCCCAGCATTTT,CASSARGKGQNQPQHF
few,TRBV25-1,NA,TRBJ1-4,TGTGCCAGCAGTGACGGACTTACAGGGCAAAAACTGTTTTTT,CASSDGLTGQKLFF
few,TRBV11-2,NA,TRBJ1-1,TGTGCCAGCAGCTTAGAGGAGCTCATGAACACTGAAGCTTTCTTT,CASSLEELMNTEAFF
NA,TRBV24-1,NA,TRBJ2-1,TGTGCCACCAGTGACTCCAGGGGCTCCGATGAGCAGTTCTTC,CATSDSRGSDEQFF
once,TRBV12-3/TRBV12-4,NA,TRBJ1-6,TGTGCCAGCAGTTTAATCCCAATTTCACCCCTCCACTTT,CASSLIPISPLHF
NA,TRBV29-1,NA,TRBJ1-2,TGCAGCGTTGACGCAGCTAACTATGGCTACACCTTC,CSVDAANYGYTF
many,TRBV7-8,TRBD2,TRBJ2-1,TGTGCCAGCAGCTTAGCCCAACTAGCGGGAACGGTTAATGAGCAGTTCTTC,CASSLAQLAGTVNEQFF
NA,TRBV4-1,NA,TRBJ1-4,TGCGCCAGCAGCCAAGTCGGGGGGGGAAGAACTAATGAAAAACTGTTTTTT,CASSQVGGGRTNEKLFF
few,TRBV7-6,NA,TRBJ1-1,TGTGCCAGCAGCTTAGTCTCTGGAATTCAATCTCCTGAAGCTTTCTTT,CASSLVSGIQSPEAFF
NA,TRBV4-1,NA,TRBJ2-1,TGCGCCAGCAGCCAAGGACTGCAAGAGCAGTTCTTC,CASSQGLQEQFF
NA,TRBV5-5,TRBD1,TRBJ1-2,TGTGCCAGCAGCCCCAGGACAGGGGAAAGGGGCTACACCTTC,CASSPRTGERGYTF
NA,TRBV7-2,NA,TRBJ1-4,TGTGCCAGCAGCCCTTTCACACGACCGAATGAAAAACTGTTTTTT,CASSPFTRPNEKLFF
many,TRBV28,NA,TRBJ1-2,TGTGCCAGCGATCGGTATGGTGGGGCGGGCTACACCTTC,CASDRYGGAGYTF
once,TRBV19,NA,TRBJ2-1,TGTGCCAGTCGTTTTACGGGTAACAATGAGCAGTTCTTC,CASRFTGNNEQFF
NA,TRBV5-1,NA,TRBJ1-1,TGCGCCAGCAGCCCGGGGGTGCGGGGGTCCTACACTGAAGCTTTCTTT,CASSPGVRGSYTEAFF
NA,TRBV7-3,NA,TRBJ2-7,TGTGCCAGCAGCTTAGGGGCAGGGACTTACTACGAGCAGTACTTC,CASSLGAGTYYEQYF
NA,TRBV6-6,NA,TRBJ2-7,TGTGCCAGCAGCAGCCCCAGGGGGGGCGAGCAGTACTTC,CASSSPRGGEQYF
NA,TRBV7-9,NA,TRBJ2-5,TGTGCCAGCCTCCGGGTGGGCATAGTGAAAGAGACCCAGTACTTC,CASLRVGIVKETQYF
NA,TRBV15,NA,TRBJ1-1,TGTGCCACCAGCAGTAGAGGGGCGAACACTGAAGCTTTCTTT,CATSSRGANTEAFF
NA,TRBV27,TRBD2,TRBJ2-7,TGTGCCAGCAGTCCCCATAGCGGGTACTACGAGCAGTACTTC,CASSPHSGYYEQYF
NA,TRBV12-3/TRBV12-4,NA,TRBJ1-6,TGTGCCAGCAGTTTCGGTTCGGTGACAGCTTCACCCCTCCACTTT,CASSFGSVTASPLHF